Presented here are 8 T cell receptor beta chains from one specimen sequenced in a study of early T cells in non-severe SARS-CoV-2 infection. TCRdb reanalysed the 5' RACE reads using MiXCR and keeps one entry per CDR3 protein. The sample consists of more than 20,000 distinct CDR3 sequences, approximately 5.4% of them appearing once. The specimen was whole blood, collected at baseline. The receptors stem from an adult who was a healthcare worker with PCR-confirmed SARS-CoV-2 infection or an uninfected control (not recorded which).

This clonotype was seen repeatedly, ten times or more. The rearrangement links TRBV6-5 to TRBJ1-1; 7 positions match TRBD1. CDR1 and CDR2 from the germline V gene are MNHEY and SVGAGI. The CDR3 length is 17 residues. The junction had 12 bases not matched to a gene; V was cut back by 0 bases and J by 5 bases. The CDR3: CASSYSVLGRGHTEAFF. For the CDR3, the DNA is TGTGCCAGCAGTTACTCCGTTTTAGGGAGGGGGCATACTGAAGCTTTCTTT.

The J gene is TRBJ2-5, the V gene TRBV20-1; 11 nucleotides align to TRBD1. The CDR3 extends over 14 amino acids. Germline V gene sequence: CDR1 DFQATT, CDR2 SNEGSKA (reference sequence). Trimming removed 5 bases from V and 2 bases from J; junction bases left unmatched: 4. The CDR3 loop is CSAGGTGGQETQYF. The CDR3, as DNA: TGCAGTGCTGGTGGGACAGGGGGACAAGAGACCCAGTACTTC.

This chain uses TRBV5-1 with TRBJ2-4; 12 nucleotides align to TRBD2. V lost 8 bases, J lost 5 bases, and 5 bases stayed unmatched. The length of the CDR3 is 14 residues. Germline CDR1 reads SGHRS; CDR2 reads YFSETQ. The CDR3 protein is CASKLAGGENIQYF. The CDR3 DNA follows: TGCGCCAGTAAACTAGCGGGGGGAGAAAACATTCAGTACTTC.

This clonotype occurred a few times. This rearrangement joins TRBV5-6 to TRBJ2-3, with TRBD2 matching 14 bases. This CDR3 is built from 15 residues. Germline CDR1 reads SGHDT; CDR2 reads YYEEEE. Unmatched junction bases numbered 6, after V lost 4 bases and J lost 8 bases. CDR3 sequence: CASSLGLAGDRTQYF. CDR3 nucleotide sequence: TGTGCCAGCAGCCTGGGACTAGCGGGGGATCGTACGCAGTATTTT.

The chain employs TRBV4-1 and TRBJ2-2; no definite D call. V was clipped by 3 bases and J by 1 base, with 0 bases between them. The germline V gene encodes CDR1 MGHRA and CDR2 YSYEKL. The CDR3 runs to 12 residues. The CDR3: CASSQNTGELFF. As DNA, the CDR3 is TGCGCCAGCAGCCAGAACACCGGGGAGCTGTTTTTT.

V and J are TRBV30 and TRBJ2-3; no definite D call. Germline assignment: CDR1 GTSNPN and CDR2 SVGIG (reference sequence). This CDR3 contains 15 residues. Trimming pared 3 bases from V and 2 bases from J, leaving 15 bases between. This CDR3 reads CAWRVRRTYTDTQYF. The CDR3 bases are TGTGCCTGGAGGGTACGACGGACCTACACAGATACGCAGTATTTT.

This clonotype was counted between two and nine times. This chain links TRBV14 with TRBJ2-3; the D is unclear. Germline V CDR1 and CDR2: SGHDN, FVKESK. V lost 6 bases and J 2 bases, leaving 12 bases between the germline ends. The CDR3 runs 14 residues. The CDR3 DNA reads TGTGCCAGCAGTCTAGGACGGTCCACAGATACGCAGTATTTT. Its translation: CASSLGRSTDTQYF.

This clonotype was seen more than once but under ten times. The chain employs TRBV20-1 and TRBJ1-5, with 8 positions matching TRBD1. This CDR3 comprises 15 residues. The V and J ends lost 4 bases and 0 bases, in that order; junction bases with no gene match: 5. Germline loops: CDR1 DFQATT, CDR2 SNEGSKA (reference sequence). This chain's CDR3 is CSATRTGYSNQPQHF. The CDR3 bases are TGCAGTGCTACCAGGACAGGGTATAGCAATCAGCCCCAGCATTTT.